These 7 T cell receptor beta chains were sequenced from one sample in a study of T cells in Graves' hyperthyroidism and ophthalmopathy. Amplification yielded TCR beta CDR3 regions, with RNA transcripts as the source. RT-PCR in the first round (using the HTBI primer set) targeted the TCR CDR3. A single record per CDR3 protein comes from TCRdb applying MiXCR to the multiplex PCR reads. The sample contains some 700,000 distinct CDR3 sequences, roughly 17% of which appear only once. Source material: blood. Source of these receptors: a man aged 50 or older with Graves' hyperthyroidism.

Many counts were recorded for this clonotype. The V call is TRBV28, the J call TRBJ2-6, with 9 positions matching TRBD1. V lost 3 bases and J lost 1; bases outside the gene matches: 16. The CDR3 totals 21 residues. CDR1 is MDHEN and CDR2 is SYDVKM in the germline V gene. The CDR3 reads CASSFLRDRELLLSGANVLTF. CDR3 DNA sequence: TGTGCCAGCAGTTTTCTCCGGGACAGGGAATTATTATTATCTGGGGCCAACGTCCTGACTTTC.

The CDR3 loop reads CASSPTPSGASQETQYF. The CDR3 DNA is TGTGCCAGCAGTCCCACCCCCTCCGGAGCCTCACAAGAGACCCAGTACTTC. The chain joins TRBV12-3 or TRBV12-4 to TRBJ2-5; D call uncertain. Deletions cut 5 bases from V and 2 bases from J, with 21 bases between. The CDR3 is 17 residues long.

This clonotype was seen ten or more times. This rearrangement joins TRBV24-1 to TRBJ2-5, with D hard to call. The V gene's germline CDR1 is KGHDR and CDR2 SFDVKD. There are 13 residues in the CDR3. Trimming left V 3 bases short and J 2 bases short, with 6 bases between. DNA for the CDR3: TGTGCCACCAGTGATCCACTGCAAGAGACCCAGTACTTC. Translating it yields CATSDPLQETQYF.

CDR3 sequence (DNA): TGCGCCAGCAGCTTGGGCGGACAGGGAGGCACTGAAGCTTTCTTT. Translating it yields CASSLGGQGGTEAFF. This chain uses TRBV5-1 with TRBJ1-1, with TRBD1 identical over 8 bases. CDR3 size: 15 residues. J lost 4 bases, V lost 0 bases, and 5 bases had no gene match. The germline CDR1 and CDR2 sequences are SGHRS and YFSETQ. Complete variable domain (other parts from reference TRBV5-1 and TRBJ1-1): KAGVTQTPRYLIKTRGQQVTLSCSPISGHRSVSWYQQTPGQGLQFLFEYFSETQRNKGNFPGRFSGRQFSNSRSEMNVSTLELGDSALYLCASSLGGQGGTEAFFGQGTRLTVV.

At least ten counts were recorded for this clonotype. This chain uses TRBV28 with TRBJ1-1; weak D call: TRBD1 (5 bases). V was clipped by 0 bases and J by 7 bases, with 12 bases between them. In germline, CDR1 is MDHEN, CDR2 SYDVKM. The CDR3 sequence is 14 residues long. This CDR3 reads CASSLWGRGVEAFF. DNA for the CDR3: TGTGCCAGCAGTTTATGGGGGAGGGGAGTTGAAGCTTTCTTT.

This clonotype has a handful of counts. The V call is TRBV20-1, the J call TRBJ2-1; 11 bases agree with TRBD2. Trimming cost V 1 base and J 3 bases; bases outside gene matches: 29. CDR1 is DFQATT and CDR2 is SNEGSKA in the germline V gene (reference sequence). This CDR3 has 24 residues. The CDR3 coding sequence is TGCAGTGCTAGAGTATGGGACAGGACAAAACTAGCGGGAGTACCATTGGCGGACTACAATGAGCAGTTCTTC. This codes for CSARVWDRTKLAGVPLADYNEQFF.

In this sample, this clonotype turned up a few times. The chain carries TRBV18 and TRBJ1-1; a weak D match, TRBD1 (5 bases). V lost 4 bases, J lost 4 bases, and 16 bases lay in between. This CDR3 is 15 amino acids long. CDR1 is KGHSH and CDR2 is LQKENI in the germline V gene. CDR3 bases: TGTGCCAGCTCACAGATCAGGGTAGAGGCCACTGAAGCTTTCTTT. Encoded protein: CASSQIRVEATEAFF. The complete variable domain, with remaining parts taken from reference TRBV18 and TRBJ1-1, reads NAGVMQNPRHLVRRRGQEARLRCSPMKGHSHVYWYRQLPEEGLKFMVYLQKENIIDESGMPKERFSAEFPKEGPSILRIQQVVRGDSAAYFCASSQIRVEATEAFFGQGTRLTVV.